Here is one T cell receptor beta chain with its context. Sequenced by immunoSEQ multiplex PCR; TCRdb stores in-frame clones only, minus some. The table shows some 110,000 clones, with 85% to 90% occurring only once. The sample belongs to a study of T cell responses to AZD1222 COVID-19 vaccine. V lost 1 base to trimming and J lost 6 bases; unmatched junction nucleotides: 9. CDR1 is MNHEY, CDR2 SVGEGT, per germline. The CDR3 covers 15 residues. Sequencing was performed on peripheral blood, taken 28 days after the second AZD1222 dose. The rearrangement joins TRBV6-2 or TRBV6-3 to TRBJ2-7; 7 bases line up with TRBD1. This sequence was found in an adult who received the AZD1222 COVID-19 vaccine. In DNA form, the CDR3 reads TGTGCCAGCAGTTACTTGAGGGGGCCCCTTGGCGAGCAGTACTTC. This gives the protein CASSYLRGPLGEQYF.